The present T cell receptor (beta chain) was sequenced within a study of blood T cell repertoires in COVID-19. About the study: Both acute and convalescent COVID-19 samples were obtained from the United States, Italy and Spain. The cDNA or gDNA used as material had been derived from T cells, B-cell-depleted T cells, or PBMCs.

This clone was picked up a small number of times. As handled by the study authors: From reference gene primer amplification, estimates of nucleated cell counts were derived. Profiled with immunoSEQ multiplex PCR; TCRdb holds only in-frame clones, not every one. The DNA was the basis for D and trimming; V, J and clone size are from that table. Of over 100,000 clones listed, around four fifths are singletons. With V trimmed by 4 bases and J by 5 bases, 7 bases remained unmatched. CDR1 is SGHVS, CDR2 FQNEAQ, per germline. The CDR3 consists of 15 residues. This receptor was taken from a man in his sixties with acute or convalescent COVID-19. This sequence joins TRBV7-8 and TRBJ2-2; 7 bases agree with TRBD2. The sequenced sample consisted of peripheral blood. CDR3 protein: CASSSAGVRTGELFF. Here the CDR3 DNA reads TGTGCCAGCAGCTCGGCGGGAGTACGGACCGGGGAGCTGTTTTTT.